These 20 T cell receptor beta chains were sequenced from one sample in a study of lymphopenia after photon versus proton radiotherapy. Assay used: immunoSEQ multiplex PCR; TCRdb lists only in-frame clones, some missing. The sample records 42,000 or so clones, roughly four fifths being singletons. The source was peripheral blood, collected from a patient treated with proton-based radiotherapy. The receptors were sampled from a woman between 65 and 79 years old with pancreatic cancer.

This clone is a singleton in its sample. The V gene is TRBV13, the J gene TRBJ2-3; D not certain. The germline V and J ends were trimmed by 5 bases and 0 bases, with 12 bases remaining between them. CDR3 length: 15 residues. Germline V gives CDR1 PRHDT, CDR2 FYEKMQ (reference sequence). In DNA, the CDR3 is TGTGCCAGCAGCACGAGCGTGGGGAGCACAGATACGCAGTATTTT. As protein: CASSTSVGSTDTQYF. The full variable domain, with the rest looked up from reference TRBV13 and TRBJ2-3, is AAGVIQSPRHLIKEKRETATLKCYPIPRHDTVYWYQQGPGQDPQFLISFYEKMQSDKGSIPDRFSAQQFSDYHSELNMSSLELGDSALYFCASSTSVGSTDTQYFGPGTRLTVL.

This sequence joins TRBV9 and TRBJ2-3; 10 positions match TRBD2. The junction had 1 base not matched to a gene; V was cut back by 1 base and J by 2 bases. The CDR3 runs to 15 residues. Germline values: CDR1 SGDLS, CDR2 YYNGEE. The DNA for the CDR3 is TGTGCCAGCAGCGTAAGCGGGAGGGTCACAGATACGCAGTATTTT. Amino acid sequence: CASSVSGRVTDTQYF.

This sequence joins TRBV19 and TRBJ2-2; 7 bases align to TRBD1. Trimming removed 8 bases from V and 6 bases from J; junction bases left unmatched: 9. The CDR3 has 14 amino acids. Looked up from germline, CDR1 is LNHDA and CDR2 is SQIVND (reference sequence). The CDR3 sequence is CASRQGQRSGELFF. DNA of the CDR3: TGTGCCAGTCGTCAGGGACAGAGGTCCGGGGAGCTGTTTTTT.

On this clone: Other nucleotide sequences from this sample produce the same CDR3. This chain joins TRBV9 and TRBJ2-1; 11 nucleotides align to TRBD2. V shed 2 bases and J 4 bases; nucleotides not matched to a gene: 5. The length of the CDR3 is 16 residues. The V gene's germline CDR1 is SGDLS and CDR2 YYNGEE. In DNA form, the CDR3 reads TGTGCCAGCAGCGTGAGGGGGACTAGCGGATACAATGAGCAGTTCTTC. It yields the protein CASSVRGTSGYNEQFF.

The rearrangement joins TRBV28 to TRBJ1-1; tentative D call: TRBD1 (5 bases). Germline CDR1 MDHEN, CDR2 SYDVKM. V shed 6 bases and J shed 1 base, with 12 bases lying between them. The CDR3 loop spans 14 amino acids. CDR3 nucleotide sequence: TGTGCCAGCAGACTGGGACGGAGGAACACTGAAGCTTTCTTT. Protein: CASRLGRRNTEAFF.

The chain links TRBV6-5 to TRBJ1-2, with D tentatively TRBD1 (6 bases). Germline values: CDR1 MNHEY, CDR2 SVGAGI. The V end lost 5 bases, the J end lost 5 bases, and 18 bases lay between the germline ends. CDR3 size: 15 residues. DNA of the CDR3: TGTGCCAGCAGTATAGATCAGGGGCCCTTTTATGGCTACACCTTC. Amino acid sequence: CASSIDQGPFYGYTF.

The gene calls are TRBV15 and TRBJ2-4; D might be TRBD1 (6 bases). Germline assignment: CDR1 LNHNV and CDR2 YYDKDF (reference sequence). The CDR3 runs to 15 residues. Trimming left V 0 bases short and J 8 bases short, with 14 bases between. CDR3 in DNA: TGTGCCACCAGCAGAGACCCAATCTCAGGGGACATTCAGTACTTC. It encodes CATSRDPISGDIQYF. The full variable domain, rest sourced from reference TRBV15 and TRBJ2-4, is DAMVIQNPRYQVTQFGKPVTLSCSQTLNHNVMYWYQQKSSQAPKLLFHYYDKDFNNEADTPDNFQSRRPNTSFCFLDIRSPGLGDTAMYLCATSRDPISGDIQYFGAGTRLSVL.

This rearrangement joins TRBV28 to TRBJ1-3; D gene ambiguous. This CDR3 is 12 amino acids long. Germline CDR1 is MDHEN and CDR2 is SYDVKM. The V end was cut by 3 bases, the J end by 5 bases, with 5 bases between. CDR3 nucleotide sequence: TGTGCCAGCAGTTTGGGGAGAAACACCATATATTTT. It translates to CASSLGRNTIYF.

The V gene is TRBV7-2, the J gene TRBJ2-5; 8 positions match TRBD2. With 6 bases clipped from V and 2 bases from J, the junction kept 2 bases outside the gene matches. Germline values: CDR1 SGHTA, CDR2 FQGNSA. The CDR3 runs 13 residues. The CDR3 sequence is CASRTGGQETQYF. CDR3 sequence (DNA): TGTGCCAGCAGAACGGGAGGGCAAGAGACCCAGTACTTC.

The chain recombines TRBV15 with TRBJ2-1, with D perhaps matching TRBD2 (6 bases). V was pared by 1 base and J by 0 bases, with 13 bases between. Germline V lookup: CDR1 LNHNV, CDR2 YYDKDF (reference sequence). CDR3 size: 17 residues. The CDR3 sequence: CATSRARRGYSYNEQFF. DNA for the CDR3: TGTGCCACCAGCAGAGCTCGCCGGGGGTACTCCTACAATGAGCAGTTCTTC.

J is TRBJ2-5 and V is TRBV19; 9 bases agree with TRBD2. The V segment lost 5 bases and the J segment 3 bases; nucleotides outside the gene matches: 7. The CDR3 length is 15 residues. Germline CDR1 reads LNHDA; CDR2 reads SQIVND (reference sequence). The CDR3 loop reads CASSRVVAGEETQYF. The DNA of the CDR3 is TGTGCCAGTAGTCGTGTGGTAGCGGGAGAAGAGACCCAGTACTTC.

J is TRBJ1-5 and V is TRBV5-4; D is uncertain. V dropped 0 bases and J dropped 0 bases, with 7 bases sitting between them. CDR3 length: 15 amino acids. Germline V gene data show CDR1 as SGHNT and CDR2 as YYREEE (reference sequence). The CDR3 DNA reads TGTGCCAGCAGCTTGGGGACGGGTAGCAATCAGCCCCAGCATTTT. This codes for CASSLGTGSNQPQHF.

The chain combines TRBV5-1 with TRBJ1-2, with D uncertain. The CDR3 is made up of 13 amino acids. Trimming took off 2 bases at V and 10 bases at J, with 15 bases between the two ends. The V gene's germline CDR1 is SGHRS and CDR2 YFSETQ. CDR3 nucleotides: TGCGCCAGCAGCTTTGGAAAGACGGGTTACTACACCTTC. Its translation: CASSFGKTGYYTF.

V gene TRBV29-1 combines with J gene TRBJ2-5, with 7 bases identical to TRBD2. The CDR3 is 12 residues long. Germline loops: CDR1 SQVTM, CDR2 ANQGSEA. V lost 6 bases, J lost 5 bases, and 6 bases stayed unmatched. CDR3 nucleotide sequence: TGCAGCGTCGACCGGGGAGGGGAGACCCAGTACTTC. It yields the protein CSVDRGGETQYF.

The V and J genes are TRBV28 and TRBJ2-2; 8 nucleotides agree with TRBD1. This CDR3 contains 16 residues. V lost 5 bases and J lost 1; bases outside the gene matches: 6. CDR1 is MDHEN and CDR2 is SYDVKM in the germline V gene. The chain's CDR3 is CASSGTGTGNTGELFF. CDR3 in DNA: TGTGCCAGCAGTGGGACCGGGACAGGGAACACCGGGGAGCTGTTTTTT.

The rearrangement joins TRBV13 to TRBJ2-1; 8 nucleotides align to TRBD2. The CDR3 runs 14 residues. V trimming: 5 bases; J trimming: 8 bases; junction bases outside the gene matches: 8. CDR1 and CDR2 (germline): PRHDT, FYEKMQ (reference sequence). CDR3 sequence (DNA): TGTGCCAGCAGCCCAGGACTAGCTTTCGATGAGCAGTTCTTC. Translating gives CASSPGLAFDEQFF.

The chain is built from TRBV27 and TRBJ2-7; 8 bases are a match to TRBD2. Germline V gene lookup returns CDR1 MNHEY and CDR2 SMNVEV (reference sequence). The ends lost 5 bases at V and 3 bases at J; junction bases unmatched: 12. This CDR3 contains 16 residues. In DNA form, the CDR3 reads TGTGCCAGCAGTCCCCCATTTCGAGCGGGAGACTACGAGCAGTACTTC. This sequence encodes CASSPPFRAGDYEQYF.

The chain uses TRBV18 and TRBJ1-6; the D gene is possibly TRBD1 (5 bases). The CDR3 is 13 residues long. Per the germline V gene, CDR1 is KGHSH and CDR2 is LQKENI. V shed 5 bases and J shed 8 bases, with 10 bases lying between them. CDR3 sequence reads: CASSGQGDSPLHF. DNA for the CDR3: TGTGCCAGCTCAGGACAAGGGGATTCACCCCTCCACTTT.

This clone was seen just once. The rearrangement uses TRBV19 and TRBJ2-7; D is unclear. CDR1 and CDR2 from the germline V gene are LNHDA and SQIVND (reference sequence). The CDR3 is 12 amino acids. V was shortened by 5 bases and J by 0 bases, with 5 bases between the two germline ends. This CDR3 reads CASSPSSYEQYF. The CDR3, as DNA: TGTGCCAGTAGTCCGAGCTCCTACGAGCAGTACTTC. Using reference TRBV19 and TRBJ2-7 for the parts outside the CDR3, the full variable domain is DGGITQSPKYLFRKEGQNVTLSCEQNLNHDAMYWYRQDPGQGLRLIYYSQIVNDFQKGDIAEGYSVSREKKESFPLTVTSAQKNPTAFYLCASSPSSYEQYFGPGTRLTVT.

The chain recombines TRBV6-6 with TRBJ1-2; no clear D gene. V gave up 6 bases and J gave up 1 base, with 12 bases separating them. Germline V gene lookup returns CDR1 MNHNY and CDR2 SVGAGI (reference sequence). The CDR3 sequence is 14 residues long. The CDR3 DNA sequence: TGTGCCAGCAGGACATCAGCCTTTAACTATGGCTACACCTTC. This encodes CASRTSAFNYGYTF.